This entry lists 10 T cell receptor beta chains sequenced from one sample in a study of spatial heterogeneity in lung cancer (dated by TCRdb to the late 2010s). Receptor amplification or capture employed 5' RACE. Sequencing instrument: NextSeq 500. Through fastp at Q25 and MiXCR, TCRdb rebuilt clones from the public reads, retaining in-frame beta chains. Each entry merges the rows of one CDR3 protein and shows their most common DNA and genes. The sample records some 39,000 distinct CDR3 sequences, nearly 7% of which are singletons. The ten biggest clones cover about two fifths of the sample. Explained via the paper, the time point label denotes: sample taken at primary tumor resection. Sequencing was performed on PBMCs, taken at surgery. The source is a female donor with early-stage non-small cell lung cancer.

This chain joins TRBV20-1 and TRBJ2-3; D remains ambiguous. The CDR3 runs 15 residues. In germline, CDR1 is DFQATT, CDR2 SNEGSKA (reference sequence). V shed 5 bases and J shed 0 bases, with 15 bases lying between them. CDR3 nucleotide sequence: TGCAGTGCTGCTCCGGAGAGCCCTAGCACAGATACGCAGTATTTT. This sequence encodes CSAAPESPSTDTQYF.

This clonotype came up a few times. V is TRBV12-3 or TRBV12-4 and J is TRBJ1-5; 10 nucleotides align to TRBD1. The V gene end was trimmed by 5 bases and the J gene end by 4 bases; junction bases not matched to a gene: 8. The CDR3 length is 16 residues. The CDR3 region is CASSLGWTGGNQPQHF. The CDR3 bases are TGTGCCAGCAGTCTCGGTTGGACAGGGGGAAATCAGCCCCAGCATTTT.

The sample holds many counts of this clonotype. CDR3 region: CASSLGSGGTDTQYF. The CDR3, as DNA: TGTGCCAGCAGCTTAGGGAGCGGGGGCACAGATACGCAGTATTTT. The gene calls are TRBV7-2 and TRBJ2-3; 7 bases match TRBD2. Trimming removed 1 base from V and 1 base from J; junction bases left unmatched: 2. From germline, CDR1 is SGHTA and CDR2 FQGNSA. This CDR3 comprises 15 residues.

This clonotype was detected many times. The chain has TRBV5-1 and TRBJ1-1; TRBD1 matches at 7 bases. This CDR3 comprises 16 residues. V shed 0 bases, J shed 6 bases, and the junction held 11 bases outside the gene matches. From germline, CDR1 is SGHRS and CDR2 YFSETQ. The CDR3: CASSLEPTGNTAEAFF. The CDR3 region has the DNA TGCGCCAGCAGCTTGGAGCCGACAGGGAATACTGCTGAAGCTTTCTTT.

The V and J genes are TRBV5-1 and TRBJ1-1; D ambiguous. The germline CDR1 and CDR2 sequences are SGHRS and YFSETQ. This CDR3 region has 14 residues. The V gene lost 0 bases and the J gene lost 2 bases, with 8 bases spanning the gap. DNA of the CDR3: TGCGCCAGCAGCTTGGGATATGTAAACACTGAAGCTTTCTTT. Protein product: CASSLGYVNTEAFF.

This rearrangement joins TRBV12-3 or TRBV12-4 to TRBJ1-1; 8 positions match TRBD1. The CDR3 is made up of 13 amino acids. J lost 8 bases, V lost 8 bases, and 10 bases had no gene match. The CDR3 DNA sequence: TGTGCCAGCCGACCCCAGACAGGGGCAGAAGCTTTCTTT. Amino acids: CASRPQTGAEAFF.

This clonotype was counted ten times or more. The chain has TRBV6-5 and TRBJ1-6; no clear D gene. The V gene lost 0 bases and the J gene lost 6 bases, with 9 bases spanning the gap. There are 15 residues in the CDR3. Germline CDR1 and CDR2: MNHEY and SVGAGI. DNA for the CDR3: TGTGCCAGCAGTTACTCCGGATCTATTAATTCACCCCTCCACTTT. It is translated as CASSYSGSINSPLHF.

This clonotype came up a few times. The genes are TRBV6-6 and TRBJ2-7, with TRBD1 identical over 11 bases. The CDR3 covers 15 residues. Germline CDR1 is MNHNY and CDR2 is SVGAGI (reference sequence). V gave up 4 bases and J gave up 5 bases; unmatched junction bases: 7. In DNA form, the CDR3 reads TGTGCCAGCAGTTCCCCGGGACAGGGGGGAAACGAGCAGTACTTC. Protein sequence: CASSSPGQGGNEQYF.

This clonotype has a handful of counts. This chain connects TRBV28 to TRBJ1-1, with D unclear. CDR3 length: 11 residues. Trimming pared 1 base from V and 10 bases from J, leaving 7 bases between. CDR1 is MDHEN, CDR2 SYDVKM, per germline. The CDR3 DNA sequence: TGTGCCAGCAGTTTATCGGGTACAGCTTTCTTT. Translating it yields CASSLSGTAFF.

This clonotype showed up many times. This sequence joins TRBV29-1 and TRBJ1-1; 8 bases are a match to TRBD1. Germline CDR1 reads SQVTM; CDR2 reads ANQGSEA. With 7 bases clipped from V and 11 bases from J, the junction kept 6 bases outside the gene matches. The CDR3 runs 10 residues. This CDR3 reads CSAGQDKAFF. CDR3 nucleotide sequence: TGCAGCGCGGGACAGGATAAGGCTTTCTTT.